This T cell receptor beta chain was recovered during a study of blood T cells in healthy people across ages. This clonotype came up a few times. The V gene end was trimmed by 4 bases and the J gene end by 3 bases; junction bases not matched to a gene: 3. The CDR3 consists of 13 residues. From germline, CDR1 is DFQATT and CDR2 SNEGSKA (reference sequence). It was with a sample-barcoded 5' primer and a J-beta primer mix that a second PCR of roughly 7 to 12 cycles was run. TCRdb itself ran the 5' RACE reads through MiXCR, one entry per CDR3 protein. Found here are 1 million or so distinct CDR3 sequences, 45% of them singletons; the top ten hold approximately 19%.

This clonotype was sampled from a woman aged 55-69 years in good health. Sample: blood. The J gene is TRBJ2-5, the V gene TRBV20-1; 9 nucleotides line up with TRBD1. In nucleotides, the CDR3 is TGCAGTGCTATATGGACAGGGGAAGAGACCCAGTACTTC. Amino acids: CSAIWTGEETQYF.